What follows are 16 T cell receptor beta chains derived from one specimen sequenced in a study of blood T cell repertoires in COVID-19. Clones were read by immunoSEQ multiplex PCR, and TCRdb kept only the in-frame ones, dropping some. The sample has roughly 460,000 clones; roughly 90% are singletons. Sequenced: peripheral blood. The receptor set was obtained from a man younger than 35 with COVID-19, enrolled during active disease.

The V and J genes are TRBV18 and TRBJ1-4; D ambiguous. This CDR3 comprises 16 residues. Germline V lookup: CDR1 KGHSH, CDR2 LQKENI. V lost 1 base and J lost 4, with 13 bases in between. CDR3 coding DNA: TGTGCCAGCTCACCACGAGAAGCCATAAGTAATGAAAAACTGTTTTTT. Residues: CASSPREAISNEKLFF.

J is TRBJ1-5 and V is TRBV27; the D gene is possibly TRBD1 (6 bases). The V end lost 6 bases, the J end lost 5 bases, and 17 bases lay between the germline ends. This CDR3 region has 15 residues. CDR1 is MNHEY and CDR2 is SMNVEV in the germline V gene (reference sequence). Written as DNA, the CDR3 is TGTGCCAGCAGAGGTGGTCAGGGGCTCGATCAGCCCCAGCATTTT. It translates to CASRGGQGLDQPQHF.

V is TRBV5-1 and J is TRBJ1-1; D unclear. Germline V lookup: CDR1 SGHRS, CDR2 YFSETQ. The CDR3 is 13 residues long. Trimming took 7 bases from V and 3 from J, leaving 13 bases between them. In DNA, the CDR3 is TGCGCCAGCCGAGCGACGACGGACACTGAAGCTTTCTTT. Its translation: CASRATTDTEAFF.

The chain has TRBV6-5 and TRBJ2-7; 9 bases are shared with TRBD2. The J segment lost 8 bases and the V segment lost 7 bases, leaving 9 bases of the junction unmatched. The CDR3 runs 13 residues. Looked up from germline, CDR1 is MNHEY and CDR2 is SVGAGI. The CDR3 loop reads CASIKVAGVQQYF. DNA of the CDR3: TGTGCCAGCATCAAGGTAGCGGGAGTCCAGCAGTACTTC.

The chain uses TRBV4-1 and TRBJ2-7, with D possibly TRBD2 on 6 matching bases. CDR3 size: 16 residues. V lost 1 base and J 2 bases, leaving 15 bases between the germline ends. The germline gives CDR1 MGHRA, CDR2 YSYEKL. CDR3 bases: TGCGCCAGCAGCCAAGGCTGGCGGGATCTTACCTACGAGCAGTACTTC. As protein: CASSQGWRDLTYEQYF.

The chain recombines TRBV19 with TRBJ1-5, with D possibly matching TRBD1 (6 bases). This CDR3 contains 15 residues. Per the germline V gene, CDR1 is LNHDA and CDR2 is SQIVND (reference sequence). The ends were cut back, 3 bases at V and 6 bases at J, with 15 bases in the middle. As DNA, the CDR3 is TGTGCCAGTAGTATCGGTGGCAGGGGACGTCAGCCCCAGCATTTT. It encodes CASSIGGRGRQPQHF.

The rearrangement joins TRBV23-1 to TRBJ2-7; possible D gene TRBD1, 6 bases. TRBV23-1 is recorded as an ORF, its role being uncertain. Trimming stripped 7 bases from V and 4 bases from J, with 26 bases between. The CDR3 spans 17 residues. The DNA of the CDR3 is TGCGCCAGCATCTGCCCGCCCCATGGACAGATATTTTACGAGCAGTACTTC. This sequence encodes CASICPPHGQIFYEQYF.

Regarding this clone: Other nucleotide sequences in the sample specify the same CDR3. The chain's CDR3 is CASSLTSGYEQYF. CDR3 bases: TGTGCCAGCAGCTTGACTAGCGGTTACGAGCAGTACTTC. V and J are TRBV5-4 and TRBJ2-7, with 8 bases identical to TRBD2. This CDR3 is built from 13 residues. Germline V CDR1 and CDR2: SGHNT, YYREEE (reference sequence). V lost 1 base, J lost 4 bases, and 1 base stayed unmatched.

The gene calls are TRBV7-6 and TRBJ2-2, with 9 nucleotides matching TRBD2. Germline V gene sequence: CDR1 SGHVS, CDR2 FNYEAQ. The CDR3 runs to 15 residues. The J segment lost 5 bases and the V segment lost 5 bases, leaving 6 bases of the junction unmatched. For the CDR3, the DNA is TGTGCCAGCAGCATTAGCGGGAGTGGTACCGGGGAGCTGTTTTTT. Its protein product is CASSISGSGTGELFF.

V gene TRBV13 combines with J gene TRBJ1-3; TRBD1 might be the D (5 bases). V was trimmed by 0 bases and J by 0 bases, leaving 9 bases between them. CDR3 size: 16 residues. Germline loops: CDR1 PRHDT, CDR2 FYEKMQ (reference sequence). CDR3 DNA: TGTGCCAGCAGCTTAGGGGGGGGAGCCTCTGGAAACACCATATATTTT. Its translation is CASSLGGGASGNTIYF. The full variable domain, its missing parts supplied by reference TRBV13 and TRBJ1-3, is AAGVIQSPRHLIKEKRETATLKCYPIPRHDTVYWYQQGPGQDPQFLISFYEKMQSDKGSIPDRFSAQQFSDYHSELNMSSLELGDSALYFCASSLGGGASGNTIYFGEGSWLTVV.

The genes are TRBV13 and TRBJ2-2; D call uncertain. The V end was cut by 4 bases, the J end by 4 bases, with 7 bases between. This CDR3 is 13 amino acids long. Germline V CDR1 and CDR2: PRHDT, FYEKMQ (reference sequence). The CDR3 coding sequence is TGTGCCAGCAGCTACAGAGTCACCGGGGAGCTGTTTTTT. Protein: CASSYRVTGELFF. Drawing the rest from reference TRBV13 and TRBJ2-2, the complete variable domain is AAGVIQSPRHLIKEKRETATLKCYPIPRHDTVYWYQQGPGQDPQFLISFYEKMQSDKGSIPDRFSAQQFSDYHSELNMSSLELGDSALYFCASSYRVTGELFFGEGSRLTVL.

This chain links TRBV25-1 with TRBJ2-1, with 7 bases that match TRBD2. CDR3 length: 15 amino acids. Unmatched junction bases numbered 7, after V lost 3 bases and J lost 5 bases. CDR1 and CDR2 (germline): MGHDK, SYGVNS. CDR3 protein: CASSDRTRGDNEQFF. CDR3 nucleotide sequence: TGTGCCAGCAGTGATAGGACTAGGGGAGACAATGAGCAGTTCTTC.

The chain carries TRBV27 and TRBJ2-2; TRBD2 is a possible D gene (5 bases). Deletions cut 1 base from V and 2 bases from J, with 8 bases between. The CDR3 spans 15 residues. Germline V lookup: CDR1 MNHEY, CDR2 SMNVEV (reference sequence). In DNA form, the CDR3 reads TGTGCCAGCAGTTTATTGGGAGCCAACACCGGGGAGCTGTTTTTT. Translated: CASSLLGANTGELFF.

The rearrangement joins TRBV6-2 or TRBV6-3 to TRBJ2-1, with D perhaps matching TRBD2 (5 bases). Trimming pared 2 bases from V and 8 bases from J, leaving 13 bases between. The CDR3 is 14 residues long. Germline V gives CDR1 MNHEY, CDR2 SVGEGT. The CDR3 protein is CASSYGTGNHEQFF. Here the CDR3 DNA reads TGTGCCAGCAGTTACGGTACGGGGAATCATGAGCAGTTCTTC.

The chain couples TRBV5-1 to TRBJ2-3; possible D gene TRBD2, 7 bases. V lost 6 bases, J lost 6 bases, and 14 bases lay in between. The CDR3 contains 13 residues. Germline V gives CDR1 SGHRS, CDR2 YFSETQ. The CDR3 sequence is CASKVGGRDTQYF. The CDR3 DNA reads TGCGCCAGCAAGGTGGGGGGGCGGGATACGCAGTATTTT.

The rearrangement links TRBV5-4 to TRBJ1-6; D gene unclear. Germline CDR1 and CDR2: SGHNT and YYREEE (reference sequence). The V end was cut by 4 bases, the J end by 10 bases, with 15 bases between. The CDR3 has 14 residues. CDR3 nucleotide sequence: TGTGCCAGCAGCGTACCGGAGGTGGGGTCACCCCTCCACTTT. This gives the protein CASSVPEVGSPLHF.